The 13 T cell receptor beta chains below were found in one sample sequenced in a study of graft-versus-host responses after intestinal transplantation. The data were produced by immunoSEQ multiplex PCR, yet TCRdb's version contains in-frame clones alone and is incomplete. The sample consists of about 59,000 clones, 90% to 95% of them appearing once. The antigens for these receptors are not known. The input for sequencing was unstimulated CD4+ T cells sorted from spleen or lymph node cells, taken before transplant. Receptors were obtained from a human donor who was the organ donor for an intestinal transplant.

J is TRBJ2-1 and V is TRBV25-1; 8 bases agree with TRBD2. The CDR3 totals 12 residues. Germline assignment: CDR1 MGHDK and CDR2 SYGVNS. J lost 12 bases, V lost 6 bases, and 7 bases had no gene match. The CDR3 is CASSKGAGGQFF. Written as DNA, the CDR3 is TGTGCCAGCAGCAAAGGTGCGGGGGGGCAGTTCTTC.

This clone was recorded once. This rearrangement joins TRBV18 to TRBJ1-3; unclear D gene. Germline CDR1 is KGHSH and CDR2 is LQKENI. V lost 3 bases to trimming and J lost 4 bases, with 16 bases between them. This CDR3 is 16 amino acids long. The CDR3 bases are TGTGCCAGCTCACCCCAGGTCGTCGTTGGAGGAAACACCATATATTTT. It encodes CASSPQVVVGGNTIYF.

The chain has TRBV10-2 and TRBJ2-5, with 8 bases that match TRBD2. The J call is uncertain, as TRBJ2-7 better fits the DNA end. CDR3 length: 14 residues. CDR1 and CDR2 from the germline V gene are WSHSY and SAAADI. The CDR3 DNA reads as TGCGCCAGCAGTCCCGCGCGGGGGGACTACGAGCAGTACTTC. Protein: CASSPARGDYEQYF.

This chain links TRBV4-1 with TRBJ2-5; D remains unclear. The CDR3 runs 17 residues. With 5 bases removed from V and 1 base from J, the gap between germline ends came to 20 bases. Germline V gives CDR1 MGHRA, CDR2 YSYEKL. For the CDR3, the DNA is TGCGCCAGCAGCGCAAGGGTGATATCCGCATTCCAAGAGACCCAGTACTTC. This sequence encodes CASSARVISAFQETQYF.

The chain joins TRBV7-9 to TRBJ2-5; 9 nucleotides match TRBD2. With V trimmed by 2 bases and J by 3 bases, 7 bases remained unmatched. Germline CDR1 is SEHNR and CDR2 is FQNEAQ (reference sequence). This CDR3 contains 16 residues. CDR3 sequence (DNA): TGTGCCAGCAGCTTAAGGGGTAGCGGGGGTGAAGAGACCCAGTACTTC. It translates to CASSLRGSGGEETQYF. Looking up the rest from reference TRBV7-9 and TRBJ2-5 gives the full variable domain: DTGVSQNPRHKITKRGQNVTFRCDPISEHNRLYWYRQTLGQGPEFLTYFQNEAQLEKSRLLSDRFSAERPKGSFSTLEIQRTEQGDSAMYLCASSLRGSGGEETQYFGPGTRLLVL.

This clone was seen just once. Other DNA sequences within the sample encode an identical CDR3. The chain uses TRBV5-1 and TRBJ2-7; D is uncertain. Germline V lookup: CDR1 SGHRS, CDR2 YFSETQ. The germline V and J ends were trimmed by 4 bases and 0 bases, with 2 bases remaining between them. The CDR3 totals 11 residues. In nucleotides, the CDR3 is TGCGCCAGCAGCGACTCCTACGAGCAGTACTTC. Translation gives CASSDSYEQYF.

The chain joins TRBV19 to TRBJ1-6, with D perhaps matching TRBD1 (5 bases). Germline loops: CDR1 LNHDA, CDR2 SQIVND (reference sequence). Trimming removed 4 bases from V and 9 bases from J, with 10 bases in between. The CDR3 spans 13 residues. In nucleotides, the CDR3 is TGTGCCAGTAGTACAGGGAGAGGTTCACCCCTCCACTTT. The encoded protein is CASSTGRGSPLHF.

The count of this clone is one. The V call is TRBV7-2, the J call TRBJ2-7, with unresolved D. The CDR3 sequence is 15 residues long. With 4 bases removed from V and 0 bases from J, the gap between germline ends came to 13 bases. CDR1 and CDR2 from the germline V gene are SGHTA and FQGNSA. This CDR3 reads CASSSSPRASYEQYF. The CDR3 DNA reads as TGTGCCAGCAGCTCCAGTCCCCGGGCCTCCTACGAGCAGTACTTC.

A single count supports this clone. CDR3 nucleotides: TGTGCCAGTAGTATGGGGACAGGGGGCACAGATACGCAGTATTTT. The encoded protein is CASSMGTGGTDTQYF. The gene calls are TRBV19 and TRBJ2-3; 10 bases fit TRBD1. From germline, CDR1 is LNHDA and CDR2 SQIVND (reference sequence). Losses at the gene ends were 3 bases for V and 1 base for J; bases not matched to a gene: 1. The CDR3 loop spans 15 amino acids.

The chain has TRBV4-3 and TRBJ2-3, with TRBD2 matching 9 bases. The CDR3 spans 15 residues. The junction had 7 bases not matched to a gene; V was cut back by 3 bases and J by 6 bases. Germline V gives CDR1 LGHNA, CDR2 YSLEER. The CDR3 nucleotides read TGCGCCAGCAGCCAGACTAGCGGATTTAGGGATACGCAGTATTTT. Its translation is CASSQTSGFRDTQYF.

This clone was seen only once. The gene calls are TRBV12-5 and TRBJ2-1; 9 nucleotides match TRBD1. CDR1 and CDR2 (germline): LGHNT, FRNRAP. The CDR3 extends over 16 amino acids. The ends lost 1 base at V and 4 bases at J; junction bases unmatched: 5. In DNA, the CDR3 is TGTGCTAGTGGTTTGGCGGACAGGGGCATTTACAATGAGCAGTTCTTC. Protein: CASGLADRGIYNEQFF.

The DNA for the CDR3 is TGCGCCAGCAGCTTGGGGGTAGGCTACGATCAGCCCCAGCATTTT. This translates into CASSLGVGYDQPQHF. The chain carries TRBV5-1 and TRBJ1-5, with unresolved D. CDR3 length: 15 amino acids. Germline V gene sequence: CDR1 SGHRS, CDR2 YFSETQ. Trimming shortened V by 0 bases and J by 5 bases, and 12 bases separated the two germline ends.

The CDR3 sequence: CASSPEISTDTQYF. The CDR3, as DNA: TGTGCCAGCAGCCCGGAAATCAGCACAGATACGCAGTATTTT. The rearrangement links TRBV5-4 to TRBJ2-3; D gene uncertain. V was cut by 4 bases and J by 0 bases, with 9 bases left in between. CDR3 size: 14 residues. Germline lookup yields CDR1 SGHNT and CDR2 YYREEE (reference sequence).